This T cell receptor (beta chain) originates from a study of blood T cell repertoires in COVID-19. This clone showed up just once. Method: immunoSEQ multiplex PCR; TCRdb's copy keeps in-frame clones and lacks some. The sample has 200,000 to 250,000 clones, just over 85% seen once. This CDR3 spans 12 amino acids. Germline CDR1 MNHNY, CDR2 SVGAGI (reference sequence). Trimming shortened V by 9 bases and J by 8 bases, and 16 bases separated the two germline ends. Material for sequencing was peripheral blood. This TCR was sampled from an elderly man with acute or convalescent COVID-19. The rearrangement uses TRBV6-6 and TRBJ1-1; D perhaps matches TRBD1 (5 bases). DNA of the CDR3: TGTGCCAGTGGGGGGTGGGCCGTAGAAGCTTTCTTT. Translated: CASGGWAVEAFF.